This TCR beta chain was captured in a study of cytomegalovirus exposure and HLA in healthy donors. The PCR had 60 Vbeta and 13 Jbeta primers. Libraries were prepared by immunoSEQ multiplex PCR; TCRdb keeps only in-frame clonotypes and omits some of them. The table has roughly 130,000 clones, more than 55% seen once; the top ten hold 1.5% to 1.7%. Findings and limits, study-wide: The study listed roughly 160 cytomegalovirus-associated TCR beta chains.

In regard to this clone: Its specificity is unknown.

The origin of this receptor is a man younger than 35 in good health and CMV-seronegative. The sample taken for sequencing was PBMCs.

In DNA, the CDR3 is TGTGCCTGGACCGAAGACAGGGTCGACGCAGCTTTCTTT. Its translation is CAWTEDRVDAAFF. The chain combines TRBV30 with TRBJ1-1; the match to TRBD1 covers 7 bases. Trimming cost V 4 bases and J 10 bases; bases outside gene matches: 12. Germline V lookup: CDR1 GTSNPN, CDR2 SVGIG (reference sequence). CDR3 length equals 13 residues.